What follows are 29 T cell receptor beta chains derived from one specimen sequenced in a study of brain T cells in children with intractable seizures. Time point specified: blood from clinic visit 5 months post-surgery; TSC patient then seizure free. Only in-frame clones appear in the TCRdb table, and some are missing; sequencing was by immunoSEQ multiplex PCR. The sample yields about 340,000 clones, about 93% seen once. Sequenced material: peripheral blood, taken 5 to 6 months after surgery. These receptors all stem from a boy younger than two with tuberous sclerosis and intractable seizures.

The gene calls are TRBV5-1 and TRBJ1-2; D is ambiguous. The ends were cut back, 4 bases at V and 0 bases at J, with 7 bases in the middle. This CDR3 has 13 residues. Germline-derived CDR1 and CDR2 are SGHRS and YFSETQ. CDR3 sequence (DNA): TGCGCCAGCAGCACCTCAGCTAACTATGGCTACACCTTC. It encodes CASSTSANYGYTF.

The chain is built from TRBV5-1 and TRBJ1-1, with D possibly TRBD1 on 6 matching bases. The CDR3 sequence is 15 residues long. Germline assignment: CDR1 SGHRS and CDR2 YFSETQ. V dropped 5 bases and J dropped 3 bases, with 17 bases sitting between them. The CDR3 DNA reads TGCGCCAGCAGGTTCAGGGGCCTGCATGACACTGAAGCTTTCTTT. This encodes CASRFRGLHDTEAFF.

The V call is TRBV13, the J call TRBJ2-1; 7 nucleotides match TRBD2. The germline gives CDR1 PRHDT, CDR2 FYEKMQ (reference sequence). The CDR3 length is 15 residues. With V trimmed by 0 bases and J by 9 bases, 8 bases remained unmatched. The CDR3 DNA reads TGTGCCAGCAGCTTAGGTCTAGCGGCCCGGGGTGAGCAGTTCTTC. It translates to CASSLGLAARGEQFF.

The chain carries TRBV24-1 and TRBJ2-4; no clear D. The CDR3 has 16 amino acids. Deletions cut 1 base from V and 0 bases from J, with 9 bases between. Germline assignment: CDR1 KGHDR and CDR2 SFDVKD. CDR3 sequence reads: CATSDFAELAKNIQYF. The CDR3 bases are TGTGCCACCAGTGATTTTGCGGAGTTAGCCAAAAACATTCAGTACTTC.

This clone turned up a few times. The chain combines TRBV5-1 with TRBJ2-2; TRBD1 is a possible D gene (7 bases). The germline CDR1 and CDR2 sequences are SGHRS and YFSETQ. This CDR3 is 15 amino acids long. Trimming cost V 1 base and J 4 bases, with 11 bases left between them. This chain's CDR3 is CASSLRQGGTGELFF. CDR3 sequence (DNA): TGCGCCAGCAGCTTGCGGCAGGGGGGCACCGGGGAGCTGTTTTTT.

This chain links TRBV30 with TRBJ1-2; no reliable D call. Germline V CDR1 and CDR2: GTSNPN, SVGIG (reference sequence). Deletions cut 0 bases from V and 8 bases from J, with 7 bases between. The CDR3 totals 11 residues. The DNA for the CDR3 is TGTGCCTGGAGTGTAGCTGGGGGCTACACCTTC. Its protein is CAWSVAGGYTF.

The table lists this clone with a few counts. The gene calls are TRBV7-9 and TRBJ1-2; a possible D gene is TRBD1 (5 bases). CDR1 is SEHNR, CDR2 FQNEAQ, per germline (reference sequence). The CDR3 runs to 16 residues. V was shortened by 5 bases and J by 4 bases, with 20 bases between the two germline ends. CDR3 nucleotide sequence: TGTGCCAGCAGCCGCGAAGGGACGGGACTGACCTATGGCTACACCTTC. It specifies CASSREGTGLTYGYTF.

The count of this clone is one. The CDR3, as DNA: TGCGCCAGCAGCCAAGCGGCAGGGGGCTACGAGCAGTACTTC. Translation: CASSQAAGGYEQYF. V is TRBV4-1 and J is TRBJ2-7; 7 nucleotides agree with TRBD1. Germline V CDR1 and CDR2: MGHRA, YSYEKL. The CDR3 consists of 14 residues. With 1 base clipped from V and 3 bases from J, the junction kept 3 bases outside the gene matches.

This clone has just one count. The CDR3, as DNA: TGTGCCAGCAGCCCCAGCCCAGGGGGCGCATCGGGTGAGCAGTTCTTC. It specifies CASSPSPGGASGEQFF. This chain connects TRBV11-2 to TRBJ2-1; TRBD1 matches at 8 bases. The CDR3 covers 16 residues. Trimming cost V 5 bases and J 9 bases; bases outside gene matches: 15. Per germline, CDR1 SGHAT and CDR2 FQNNGV.

The gene calls are TRBV9 and TRBJ2-5; 7 bases map to TRBD2. Unmatched junction bases numbered 13, after V lost 3 bases and J lost 2 bases. Per the germline V gene, CDR1 is SGDLS and CDR2 is YYNGEE. The CDR3 length is 17 residues. Written as DNA, the CDR3 is TGTGCCAGCAGCGAGAGACCTGGGGGGGAGTATCAAGAGACCCAGTACTTC. Translation gives CASSERPGGEYQETQYF.

V usage is TRBV4-2 and J usage is TRBJ2-3, with 10 bases matching TRBD2. Losses at the gene ends were 3 bases for V and 1 base for J; bases not matched to a gene: 16. The CDR3 spans 20 residues. The germline CDR1 and CDR2 sequences are LGHNA and YNFKEQ. In DNA, the CDR3 is TGTGCCAGCAGCCAGAGACTGGGACTAGCGTCCCGGGGTGGCACAGATACGCAGTATTTT. This translates into CASSQRLGLASRGGTDTQYF.

This clone has just one count. The chain links TRBV30 to TRBJ1-1, with TRBD1 as a possible D gene (5 bases). The CDR3 contains 13 residues. Germline V gives CDR1 GTSNPN, CDR2 SVGIG (reference sequence). Trimming removed 4 bases from V and 1 base from J, with 10 bases in between. The chain's CDR3 is CAWTYRSNTEAFF. The CDR3 DNA reads as TGTGCCTGGACGTACAGGTCGAACACTGAAGCTTTCTTT.

V is TRBV3-1 (or the pseudogene TRBV3-2) and J is TRBJ2-3, with D possibly matching TRBD2 (5 bases). CDR1 is LGHDT and CDR2 is YNNKEL in the germline V gene (reference sequence). V lost 3 bases and J 4 bases, leaving 14 bases between the germline ends. This CDR3 comprises 15 residues. CDR3 sequence: CASSQEVVGADTQYF. As DNA, the CDR3 is TGTGCCAGCAGCCAGGAGGTCGTTGGAGCAGATACGCAGTATTTT.

In this sample, this clone turned up once. J is TRBJ2-2 and V is TRBV24-1; no clear D. Trimming left V 9 bases short and J 5 bases short, with 12 bases between. Germline lookup yields CDR1 KGHDR and CDR2 SFDVKD. There are 13 residues in the CDR3. CDR3: CATGYLRTGELFF. The CDR3 bases are TGTGCCACCGGCTATTTACGAACCGGGGAGCTGTTTTTT.

This clone was observed once. J is TRBJ1-1 and V is TRBV10-3; 7 bases are a match to TRBD1. Germline CDR1 is ENHRY and CDR2 is SYGVKD. There are 15 residues in the CDR3. J was trimmed by 1 base and V by 9 bases; bases with no gene match: 11. The CDR3 sequence is CAIKAQGTGNTEAFF. CDR3 in DNA: TGTGCCATAAAAGCACAGGGGACGGGGAACACTGAAGCTTTCTTT.

This chain links TRBV7-2 with TRBJ2-3, with 9 bases fitting TRBD2. The germline CDR1 and CDR2 sequences are SGHTA and FQGNSA. J was trimmed by 5 bases and V by 1 base; bases with no gene match: 7. CDR3 size: 16 residues. The CDR3 DNA reads as TGTGCCAGCAGCTTAGGCGGCGGGGGGGCCGTAGATACGCAGTATTTT. This codes for CASSLGGGGAVDTQYF.

The rearrangement links TRBV5-1 to TRBJ1-1, with D possibly being TRBD1 (6 bases). The germline CDR1 and CDR2 sequences are SGHRS and YFSETQ. CDR3 size: 14 residues. Trimming cost V 1 base and J 4 bases, with 11 bases left between them. Here the CDR3 DNA reads TGCGCCAGCAGCTTGAACAGGGAATTCACTGAAGCTTTCTTT. Translated: CASSLNREFTEAFF.

This chain uses TRBV7-8 with TRBJ2-5; the match to TRBD2 covers 12 bases. V shed 3 bases, J shed 11 bases, and the junction held 1 base outside the gene matches. In germline, CDR1 is SGHVS, CDR2 FQNEAQ. CDR3 size: 12 residues. The DNA of the CDR3 is TGTGCCAGCAGCTTGGGGACTAGCGGGCAGTACTTC. This gives the protein CASSLGTSGQYF.

V usage is TRBV19 and J usage is TRBJ1-5; possibly TRBD1 for D (5 bases). This CDR3 has 15 amino acids. Germline V gene sequence: CDR1 LNHDA, CDR2 SQIVND (reference sequence). The V and J ends lost 6 bases and 5 bases respectively, with 17 bases between them. The CDR3 nucleotides read TGTGCCAGTAGCGTGGGATTGGGGGTCGATCAGCCCCAGCATTTT. It is translated as CASSVGLGVDQPQHF.

The chain couples TRBV4-1 to TRBJ2-1, with 7 bases fitting TRBD2. Germline CDR1 and CDR2: MGHRA and YSYEKL. This CDR3 is 17 amino acids long. Trimming removed 4 bases from V and 1 base from J; junction bases left unmatched: 10. The CDR3, as DNA: TGCGCCAGCAGCCTAGAGCTGTGGACTAGTTCCTACAATGAGCAGTTCTTC. It yields the protein CASSLELWTSSYNEQFF.

The chain is built from TRBV4-1 and TRBJ2-7; D might be TRBD2 (5 bases). V was pared by 1 base and J by 4 bases, with 11 bases between. Germline CDR1 and CDR2: MGHRA and YSYEKL. This CDR3 spans 14 amino acids. The CDR3 protein is CASSQVIASYEQYF. The CDR3 DNA reads TGCGCCAGCAGCCAAGTGATAGCGTCTTACGAGCAGTACTTC.

CDR3: CASSPWQRRYEQYF. In DNA, the CDR3 is TGTGCCAGCAGCCCCTGGCAGCGCCGCTACGAGCAGTACTTC. This chain links TRBV3-1 (or the pseudogene TRBV3-2) with TRBJ2-7, with no clear D. The V and J ends lost 4 bases and 3 bases respectively, with 13 bases between them. Germline CDR1 and CDR2: LGHDT and YNNKEL (reference sequence). This CDR3 comprises 14 residues.

This chain connects TRBV5-6 to TRBJ1-1; D is possibly TRBD1 (5 bases). Germline CDR1 SGHDT, CDR2 YYEEEE. V gave up 1 base and J gave up 5 bases, with 15 bases separating them. The CDR3 runs to 15 residues. CDR3 sequence (DNA): TGTGCCAGCAGCTTGATCGACCGGGGCATGACTGAAGCTTTCTTT. Its translation: CASSLIDRGMTEAFF.

This chain uses TRBV14 with TRBJ1-2; 8 bases match TRBD1. V was pared by 4 bases and J by 4 bases, with 2 bases of the junction left unmatched. The germline V gene encodes CDR1 SGHDN and CDR2 FVKESK. The CDR3 length is 13 residues. CDR3 sequence: CASSRTGRYGYTF. As DNA, the CDR3 is TGTGCCAGCAGCCGGACAGGGCGCTATGGCTACACCTTC.

V gene TRBV7-3 combines with J gene TRBJ2-2; unclear D gene. Per germline, CDR1 SGHTA and CDR2 FQGTGA. The length of the CDR3 is 13 residues. Deletions cut 5 bases from V and 1 base from J, with 5 bases between. CDR3 nucleotides: TGTGCCAGCAGCGTAATGAACACCGGGGAGCTGTTTTTT. Residues: CASSVMNTGELFF.

The CDR3 nucleotides are TGTGCCAGCAGTCGCCACACTAGCGGAGATTACGAGCAGTACTTC. It is translated as CASSRHTSGDYEQYF. The rearrangement links TRBV6-5 to TRBJ2-7; 8 bases fit TRBD2. CDR1 MNHEY and CDR2 SVGAGI come from the germline V gene. This CDR3 region has 15 residues. Trimming at V came to 5 bases and at J to 4 bases, leaving 10 bases not matched to a gene.

J is TRBJ2-2 and V is TRBV11-3; 7 nucleotides match TRBD1. After removal of 5 bases from V and 3 bases from J, the junction contained 9 bases not matched to a gene. The CDR3 is 16 amino acids. Germline V gene lookup returns CDR1 SGHNT and CDR2 YENEEA. CDR3 residues: CASSQTGWSHTGELFF. CDR3 coding DNA: TGTGCCAGCAGCCAGACAGGGTGGAGTCACACCGGGGAGCTGTTTTTT.

The chain has TRBV12-2 and TRBJ1-4. TRBV12-2 is shown as a pseudogene. The CDR3 contains 19 residues. In DNA, the CDR3 is TGTGCAAGTCGCTTAGCGGAATGGGGGGCCGAGAGGGAGGGCGAAAAACTGTTTTTT. It yields the protein CASRLAEWGAEREGEKLFF.

The V and J genes are TRBV11-3 and TRBJ2-7; D is perhaps TRBD1 (6 bases). Trimming took 0 bases from V and 6 from J, leaving 9 bases between them. Per the germline V gene, CDR1 is SGHNT and CDR2 is YENEEA. This CDR3 spans 13 amino acids. CDR3: CASSLESGVEQYF. CDR3 nucleotide sequence: TGTGCCAGCAGCTTAGAATCAGGGGTCGAGCAGTACTTC. Drawing the rest from reference TRBV11-3 and TRBJ2-7, the complete variable domain is EAGVVQSPRYKIIEKKQPVAFWCNPISGHNTLYWYLQNLGQGPELLIRYENEEAVDDSQLPKDRFSAERLKGVDSTLKIQPAELGDSAVYLCASSLESGVEQYFGPGTRLTVT.